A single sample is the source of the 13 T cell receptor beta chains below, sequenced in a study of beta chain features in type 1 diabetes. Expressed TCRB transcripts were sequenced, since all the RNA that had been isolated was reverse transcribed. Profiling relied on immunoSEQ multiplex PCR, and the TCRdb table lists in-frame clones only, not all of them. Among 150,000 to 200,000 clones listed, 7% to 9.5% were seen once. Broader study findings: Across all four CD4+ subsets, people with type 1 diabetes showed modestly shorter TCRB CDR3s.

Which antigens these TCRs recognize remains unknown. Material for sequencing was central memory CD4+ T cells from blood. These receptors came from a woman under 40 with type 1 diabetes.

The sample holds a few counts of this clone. The CDR3 DNA reads TGTGCCAGCAGAATAGCGGAGCAGTTCTTC. Translation: CASRIAEQFF. The chain recombines TRBV27 with TRBJ2-1; D is perhaps TRBD2 (5 bases). Germline V gene data show CDR1 as MNHEY and CDR2 as SMNVEV (reference sequence). Trimming removed 6 bases from V and 10 bases from J, with 7 bases in between. The CDR3 extends over 10 amino acids.

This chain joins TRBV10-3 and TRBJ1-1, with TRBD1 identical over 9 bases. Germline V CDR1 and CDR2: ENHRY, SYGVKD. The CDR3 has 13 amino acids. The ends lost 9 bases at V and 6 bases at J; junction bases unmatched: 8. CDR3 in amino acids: CAMRTGAEPEAFF. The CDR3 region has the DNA TGTGCCATGAGGACAGGGGCAGAACCTGAAGCTTTCTTT.

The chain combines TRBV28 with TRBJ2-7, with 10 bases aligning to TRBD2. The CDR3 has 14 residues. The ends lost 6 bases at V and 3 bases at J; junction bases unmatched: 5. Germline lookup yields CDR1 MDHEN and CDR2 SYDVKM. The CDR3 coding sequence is TGTGCCAGCAGAAATAGCGGGAGGCTCTACGAGCAGTACTTC. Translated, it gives CASRNSGRLYEQYF.

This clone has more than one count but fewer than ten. The CDR3 DNA sequence: TGTGCCAGCAGTGAAGCGTTGAGTCCCGAGGGCATTCAGTACTTC. It codes for CASSEALSPEGIQYF. This chain joins TRBV6-1 and TRBJ2-4, with D possibly matching TRBD2 (5 bases). CDR3 size: 15 residues. The germline V gene has CDR1 MNHNS and CDR2 SASEGT. With 0 bases removed from V and 9 bases from J, the gap between germline ends came to 15 bases.

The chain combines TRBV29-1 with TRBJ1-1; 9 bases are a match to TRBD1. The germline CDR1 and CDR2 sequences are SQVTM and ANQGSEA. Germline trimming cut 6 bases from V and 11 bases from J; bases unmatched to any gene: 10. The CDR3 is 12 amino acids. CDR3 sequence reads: CSVGTGGRRAFF. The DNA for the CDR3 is TGCAGCGTCGGAACAGGGGGCAGAAGGGCTTTCTTT.

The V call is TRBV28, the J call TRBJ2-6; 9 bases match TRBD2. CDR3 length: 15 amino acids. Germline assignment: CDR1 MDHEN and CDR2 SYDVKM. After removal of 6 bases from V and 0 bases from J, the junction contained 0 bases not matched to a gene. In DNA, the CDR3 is TGTGCCAGCAGGACTAGCGGCTCTGGGGCCAACGTCCTGACTTTC. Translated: CASRTSGSGANVLTF.

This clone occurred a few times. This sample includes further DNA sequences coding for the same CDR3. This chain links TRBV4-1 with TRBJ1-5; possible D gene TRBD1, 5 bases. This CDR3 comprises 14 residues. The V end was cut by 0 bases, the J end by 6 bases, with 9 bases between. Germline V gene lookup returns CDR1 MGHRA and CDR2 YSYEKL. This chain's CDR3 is CASSQDRGTQPQHF. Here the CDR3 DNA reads TGCGCCAGCAGCCAAGATAGGGGAACTCAGCCCCAGCATTTT.

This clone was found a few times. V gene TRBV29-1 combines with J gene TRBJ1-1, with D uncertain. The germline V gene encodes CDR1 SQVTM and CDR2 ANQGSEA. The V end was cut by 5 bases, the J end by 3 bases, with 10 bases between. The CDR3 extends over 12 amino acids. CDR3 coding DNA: TGCAGCGTTTATAACAGCTACACTGAAGCTTTCTTT. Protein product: CSVYNSYTEAFF.

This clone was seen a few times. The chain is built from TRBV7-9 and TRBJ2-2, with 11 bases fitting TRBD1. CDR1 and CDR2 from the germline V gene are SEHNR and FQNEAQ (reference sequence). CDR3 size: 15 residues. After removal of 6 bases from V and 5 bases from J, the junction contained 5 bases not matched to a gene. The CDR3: CASSPGQGATGELFF. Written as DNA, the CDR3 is TGTGCCAGCAGTCCCGGACAGGGGGCTACCGGGGAGCTGTTTTTT.

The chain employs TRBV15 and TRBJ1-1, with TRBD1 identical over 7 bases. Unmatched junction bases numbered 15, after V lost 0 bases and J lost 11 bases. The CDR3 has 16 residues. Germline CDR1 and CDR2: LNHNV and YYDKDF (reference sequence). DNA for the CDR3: TGTGCCACCAGCAGAGACGGGGGTATATCGACAGGGAAGGCTTTCTTT. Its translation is CATSRDGGISTGKAFF.

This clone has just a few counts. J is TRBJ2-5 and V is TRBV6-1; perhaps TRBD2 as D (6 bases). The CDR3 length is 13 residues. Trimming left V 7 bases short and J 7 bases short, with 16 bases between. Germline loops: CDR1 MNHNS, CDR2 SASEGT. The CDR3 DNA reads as TGTGCCAGCACCTGGGACTCCCGGGGGACCCAGTACTTC. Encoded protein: CASTWDSRGTQYF.

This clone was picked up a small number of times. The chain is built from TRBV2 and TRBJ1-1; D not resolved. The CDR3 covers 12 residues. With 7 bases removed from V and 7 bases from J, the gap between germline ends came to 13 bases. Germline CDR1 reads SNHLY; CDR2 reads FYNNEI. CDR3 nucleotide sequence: TGTGCCAGCAAAAGGGAGGCGAGTGAAGCTTTCTTT. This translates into CASKREASEAFF.

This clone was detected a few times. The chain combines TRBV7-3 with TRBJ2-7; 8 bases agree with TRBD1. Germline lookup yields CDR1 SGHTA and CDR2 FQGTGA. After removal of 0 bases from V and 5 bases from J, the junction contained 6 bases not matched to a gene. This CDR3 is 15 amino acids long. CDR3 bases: TGTGCCAGCAGCTTAACAACAGGGGGTGAGCACGAGCAGTACTTC. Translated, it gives CASSLTTGGEHEQYF.